This TCR beta chain came from a study of brain T cells in children with intractable seizures. The study's findings and limits: HCMV serostatus was not known, and viral specificity came from CDR3 similarity only.

The CDR3 runs to 16 residues. Germline lookup yields CDR1 MDHEN and CDR2 SYDVKM. Trimming cost V 5 bases and J 0 bases, with 11 bases left between them. The sequenced cases were selected for having the highest brain T cell transcript signatures. On this clone itself: Its specificity is unknown.

Profiled with immunoSEQ multiplex PCR; TCRdb holds only in-frame clones, not every one. The profile covers some 64,000 clones, with roughly 95% appearing a single time and roughly 0.38% taken by the ten largest. The J gene is TRBJ2-6, the V gene TRBV28; D is tentatively TRBD1 or TRBD2 (5 bases each). Sequenced material: peripheral blood, taken at surgery. The origin of this receptor is a boy in the first two years of life with focal cortical dysplasia and intractable seizures. The CDR3 nucleotides read TGTGCCAGCAGTGGGGACCACCACTCTGGGGCCAACGTCCTGACTTTC. Residues: CASSGDHHSGANVLTF.